This is a list of T cell receptor beta chains from one sample in a study of T cell changes during pregnancy in multiple sclerosis. This table comes from immunoSEQ multiplex PCR, and its TCRdb copy is limited to in-frame clones, with some not included. The data contain about 77,000 clones, 89% of them seen just once; the ten biggest clones take up under 2.5%. The sequencing used peripheral blood, collected before pregnancy. These receptors were obtained from a female donor with multiple sclerosis, enrolled in a pregnancy study. CDR3s include the opening cysteine and the closing phenylalanine or tryptophan. D genes are given only for firm matches. Only part of the rows carry a size: once, few, many, or a class if the clone is expanded.

D: -
size: -
V: TRBV10-3
J: TRBJ1-5
CDR3: CAISDPTGGNQPQHF
DNA: TGTGCCATCAGTGATCCGACGGGAGGGAATCAGCCCCAGCATTTT

D: TRBD1
size: -
V: TRBV5-1
J: TRBJ2-7
CDR3: CASSPDRGSYEQYF
DNA: TGCGCCAGCAGCCCCGACAGGGGGAGCTACGAGCAGTACTTC

D: TRBD2
size: -
V: TRBV5-1
J: TRBJ2-7
CDR3: CASSDQRAGGYEQYF
DNA: TGCGCCAGCAGCGACCAAAGAGCGGGGGGTTACGAGCAGTACTTC

D: TRBD1
size: -
V: TRBV7-2
J: TRBJ2-4
CDR3: CASSLDAGDSIQYF
DNA: TGTGCCAGCAGCTTAGACGCAGGGGACAGCATTCAGTACTTC

D: -
size: -
V: TRBV5-1
J: TRBJ2-3
CDR3: CASSLEARSGDTQYF
DNA: TGCGCCAGCAGCTTGGAGGCGAGGAGTGGAGATACGCAGTATTTT

D: -
size: -
V: TRBV11-2
J: TRBJ1-1
CDR3: CASSSSRNTEAFF
DNA: TGTGCCAGCAGCTCCAGTCGGAACACTGAAGCTTTCTTT

D: TRBD1
size: -
V: TRBV28
J: TRBJ1-4
CDR3: CASSTGTEATNEKLFF
DNA: TGTGCCAGCAGTACAGGGACAGAAGCAACTAATGAAAAACTGTTTTTT

D: TRBD2
size: once
V: TRBV29-1
J: TRBJ2-3
CDR3: CSVIAGGRDTQYF
DNA: TGCAGCGTCATAGCGGGGGGAAGAGATACGCAGTATTTT

D: -
size: -
V: TRBV5-1
J: TRBJ1-2
CDR3: CASSLAGQITDYGYTF
DNA: TGCGCCAGCAGCTTGGCGGGACAAATAACCGACTATGGCTACACCTTC

D: -
size: -
V: TRBV5-6
J: TRBJ2-5
CDR3: CASSPRGQETQYF
DNA: TGTGCCAGCAGCCCCAGGGGACAAGAGACCCAGTACTTC

D: TRBD1
size: -
V: TRBV28
J: TRBJ2-1
CDR3: CASSSLGTGVNEQFF
DNA: TGTGCCAGCAGTAGTTTGGGGACAGGGGTCAATGAGCAGTTCTTC